The clone carrying this TCR beta chain was detected only once. Its specificity is not known. Tagging with unique molecular identifiers was a feature of the TCR beta cDNA libraries. Yield was approximately 500,000 cDNA molecules from around 1 to 10 million T cells. TCRdb passed the PCR reads through MiXCR, listing each CDR3 protein once. The table has roughly 600,000 distinct CDR3 sequences, around 47% seen once. The data are from a study of post-analysis software for immune sequencing data. For the study at large: The study covered relapsing-remitting, secondary progressive and progressive-relapsing courses of multiple sclerosis.

Findings and caveats of the study: The normalized Chao1 diversity of multiple sclerosis patients was significantly lower than that of controls. Samples sharing a preparation batch grouped tightly together when assessed by F measure. Patients used about 5 TRBV segments, including TRBV5-6, TRBV5-1 and TRBV20-1, more often than controls.

This CDR3 has 18 amino acids. Trimming at V came to 2 bases and at J to 2 bases, leaving 13 bases not matched to a gene. This chain links TRBV12-3 or TRBV12-4 with TRBJ2-3; 7 bases fit TRBD2. The specimen was blood. The source is a girl aged 5-17 years with multiple sclerosis. CDR3 nucleotides: TGTGCCAGCAGTTTAATAAGGGCGGGGGAAGAGACCACAGATACGCAGTATTTT. Protein sequence: CASSLIRAGEETTDTQYF.